The sequence of this TCR beta chain was determined in a study of shared clonotypes between healthy human individuals. Findings and limits, study-wide: Although depth was large, rarefaction showed that sequencing of the sorted subsets was incomplete.

This was a deep-level run. Assay used: immunoSEQ multiplex PCR; TCRdb lists only in-frame clones, some missing. The profile covers fewer than 2.5 million clones, with 93% appearing a single time and roughly 0.39% taken by the ten largest. As for this clone: Its specificity is not known.

Partitioning of CD4+ cells yielded a CD45RA+ naive subset and a CD45RA-negative memory subset. Trimming cost V 4 bases and J 11 bases, with 15 bases left between them. The germline V gene encodes CDR1 SGHNT and CDR2 YENEEA. The CDR3 has 13 amino acids. V and J are TRBV11-3 and TRBJ2-1, with D tentatively TRBD2 (7 bases). This TCR came from a man aged 18 to 29 in good health. Some clones in this sample may be carry-over from other donors' samples. The specimen was naive CD4+ T cells from PBMCs. The subset denotes: CD45RA+ positively selected. In nucleotides, the CDR3 is TGTGCCAGCAGCTACCGAGGGGGGGACAAGCAGTTCTTC. It translates to CASSYRGGDKQFF.